One and the same sample provided the 19 T cell receptor beta chains below, sequenced in a study of neoadjuvant anti-PD-1 for oral cavity cancer. The method was immunoSEQ multiplex PCR; TCRdb's version includes in-frame clones alone and lacks a portion of them. Of some 22,000 clones listed, about 27% are singletons. Time point here: after neoadjuvant nivolumab, at surgical resection. Sequenced here: tumor tissue, sampled after nivolumab (anti-PD-1) treatment. The receptor set was obtained from a person aged 40 to 85 with oral cavity squamous cell carcinoma.

This chain joins TRBV4-1 and TRBJ2-7; no clear D gene. Looked up from germline, CDR1 is MGHRA and CDR2 is YSYEKL. Trimming removed 0 bases from V and 3 bases from J, with 6 bases in between. The CDR3 has 13 amino acids. The CDR3 DNA sequence: TGCGCCAGCAGCCAAGAATACGGCTACGAGCAGTACTTC. Translation gives CASSQEYGYEQYF.

The V and J genes are TRBV4-1 and TRBJ1-2; 9 nucleotides agree with TRBD1. With V trimmed by 1 base and J by 1 base, 7 bases remained unmatched. CDR3 length: 17 amino acids. Germline-derived CDR1 and CDR2 are MGHRA and YSYEKL. CDR3 amino acids: CASSQGTGTGLNYGYTF. The CDR3 DNA sequence: TGCGCCAGCAGCCAAGGAACCGGGACAGGGCTTAACTATGGCTACACCTTC.

The chain carries TRBV30 and TRBJ1-5, with 11 bases identical to TRBD1. From germline, CDR1 is GTSNPN and CDR2 SVGIG (reference sequence). V shed 2 bases and J 6 bases; nucleotides not matched to a gene: 3. The CDR3 length is 14 residues. The CDR3 nucleotides read TGTGCCTGGAGTCCGGGACAGGGGGTTCAGCCCCAGCATTTT. Translated: CAWSPGQGVQPQHF.

The chain links TRBV9 to TRBJ2-1; TRBD1 might be the D (5 bases). The V gene's germline CDR1 is SGDLS and CDR2 YYNGEE. Trimming removed 2 bases from V and 7 bases from J, with 13 bases in between. The CDR3 length is 14 residues. CDR3 in DNA: TGTGCCAGCAGCGTCTCGACAGCTCTAAATGAGCAGTTCTTC. Amino acid sequence: CASSVSTALNEQFF.

The V gene is TRBV5-1, the J gene TRBJ2-1; 7 bases map to TRBD2. Germline V CDR1 and CDR2: SGHRS, YFSETQ. This CDR3 is 15 amino acids long. Trimming at V came to 4 bases and at J to 2 bases, leaving 6 bases not matched to a gene. The CDR3 protein is CASSEGGPPYNEQFF. The CDR3 nucleotides read TGCGCCAGCAGCGAGGGAGGGCCCCCCTACAATGAGCAGTTCTTC. Filled out from reference TRBV5-1 and TRBJ2-1, the complete variable domain reads KAGVTQTPRYLIKTRGQQVTLSCSPISGHRSVSWYQQTPGQGLQFLFEYFSETQRNKGNFPGRFSGRQFSNSRSEMNVSTLELGDSALYLCASSEGGPPYNEQFFGPGTRLTVL.

The J gene is TRBJ2-1, the V gene TRBV5-4, with TRBD2 matching 7 bases. J lost 6 bases, V lost 6 bases, and 9 bases had no gene match. Per the germline V gene, CDR1 is SGHNT and CDR2 is YYREEE (reference sequence). This CDR3 has 14 amino acids. The CDR3 here is CASTSVASGNEQFF. For the CDR3, the DNA is TGTGCCAGCACCTCGGTGGCTAGCGGCAATGAGCAGTTCTTC.

The CDR3: CSVDRDRNTEAFF. DNA of the CDR3: TGCAGCGTCGACCGGGACAGGAACACTGAAGCTTTCTTT. The chain combines TRBV29-1 with TRBJ1-1; 7 bases align to TRBD1. The CDR3 is 13 amino acids. CDR1 is SQVTM and CDR2 is ANQGSEA in the germline V gene. V gave up 6 bases and J gave up 1 base; unmatched junction bases: 5.

This clone was seen only a few times. V usage is TRBV11-2 and J usage is TRBJ2-3, with D maybe TRBD2 (6 bases). V gave up 5 bases and J gave up 5 bases, with 11 bases separating them. Germline V lookup: CDR1 SGHAT, CDR2 FQNNGV. The CDR3 is made up of 13 amino acids. The CDR3 sequence: CASSTTEGDTQYF. The CDR3 bases are TGTGCCAGCAGCACGACGGAGGGAGATACGCAGTATTTT.

The chain carries TRBV23-1 and TRBJ2-7; D unresolved. TRBV23-1 is classed as an ORF, of uncertain function. The CDR3 consists of 13 residues. Trimming removed 2 bases at V and 2 bases at J, with 7 bases between. The CDR3 bases are TGCGCCAGCAGTCAACCGGGTACCTACGAGCAGTACTTC. Its protein product is CASSQPGTYEQYF.

The rearrangement links TRBV19 to TRBJ1-5; TRBD1 matches at 10 bases. Per germline, CDR1 LNHDA and CDR2 SQIVND (reference sequence). The J segment lost 6 bases and the V segment lost 5 bases, leaving 4 bases of the junction unmatched. The CDR3 extends over 14 amino acids. The CDR3: CASSRQGAFQPQHF. The CDR3 nucleotides read TGTGCCAGTAGTCGACAGGGGGCTTTTCAGCCCCAGCATTTT.

This clone is medium-sized (0.01 to 0.1%) by share. CDR3 sequence reads: CASRPDTSGANVLTF. The DNA of the CDR3 is TGTGCCAGCAGACCTGACACCTCTGGGGCCAACGTCCTGACTTTC. The chain is built from TRBV6-1 and TRBJ2-6; D gene unclear. The CDR3 totals 15 residues. V shed 6 bases and J shed 0 bases, with 9 bases lying between them. CDR1 is MNHNS and CDR2 is SASEGT in the germline V gene.

This clone was observed a handful of times. The rearrangement links TRBV7-4 to TRBJ1-2, with D unresolved. Germline V gene sequence: CDR1 SGHVT, CDR2 SQSDAQ. The CDR3 totals 12 residues. Trimming shortened V by 4 bases and J by 6 bases, and 9 bases separated the two germline ends. CDR3 nucleotide sequence: TGTGCCAGCAGCTCAAGGGAGGATGGCTACACCTTC. Residues: CASSSREDGYTF.

There are a few counts of this clone. The chain combines TRBV30 with TRBJ1-4; D unclear. The length of the CDR3 is 12 residues. Trimming stripped 3 bases from V and 6 bases from J, with 8 bases between. Per germline, CDR1 GTSNPN and CDR2 SVGIG (reference sequence). The CDR3 bases are TGTGCCTGGAGCGTAGTGGATGAAAAACTGTTTTTT. It codes for CAWSVVDEKLFF. The full variable domain, completed using reference TRBV30 and TRBJ1-4, is SQTIHQWPATLVQPVGSPLSLECTVEGTSNPNLYWYRQAAGRGLQLLFYSVGIGQISSEVPQNLSASRPQDRQFILSSKKLLLSDSGFYLCAWSVVDEKLFFGSGTQLSVL.

In its sample, this clone was seen a few times. The chain links TRBV5-4 to TRBJ2-7, with 9 bases fitting TRBD1. V lost 3 bases and J lost 5; bases outside the gene matches: 3. CDR3 length equals 13 residues. The V gene's germline CDR1 is SGHNT and CDR2 YYREEE (reference sequence). This CDR3 reads CASSYDRGDEQYF. The CDR3, as DNA: TGTGCCAGCAGCTATGACAGGGGGGACGAGCAGTACTTC.

This rearrangement joins TRBV7-9 to TRBJ1-1; unclear D gene. Germline loops: CDR1 SEHNR, CDR2 FQNEAQ (reference sequence). The CDR3 has 14 residues. V lost 4 bases and J lost 8, with 17 bases in between. CDR3 bases: TGTGCCAGCAGCTCCACTTCCTGGGGAGGGGAAGCTTTCTTT. Its translation is CASSSTSWGGEAFF.

By its share, this clone is medium-sized (0.01 to 0.1%). This chain uses TRBV5-4 with TRBJ2-7; TRBD2 is a possible D gene (6 bases). The CDR3 runs to 11 residues. V was pared by 4 bases and J by 7 bases, with 9 bases between. Germline lookup yields CDR1 SGHNT and CDR2 YYREEE (reference sequence). CDR3 nucleotide sequence: TGTGCCAGCAGCCGGGGGAGGGAGCAGTACTTC. This sequence encodes CASSRGREQYF.

V and J are TRBV2 and TRBJ2-1; TRBD2 is a possible D gene (6 bases). Germline assignment: CDR1 SNHLY and CDR2 FYNNEI. The CDR3 totals 14 residues. Trimming left V 6 bases short and J 6 bases short, with 15 bases between. The CDR3 DNA sequence: TGTGCCAGCAGGCCCACTGTGACTAGCAATGAGCAGTTCTTC. Translation gives CASRPTVTSNEQFF.

This clone was found a few times. The J gene is TRBJ2-1, the V gene TRBV7-6, with D unresolved. This CDR3 region has 12 residues. Trimming shortened V by 1 base and J by 10 bases, and 8 bases separated the two germline ends. Germline assignment: CDR1 SGHVS and CDR2 FNYEAQ. The CDR3 coding sequence is TGTGCCAGCAGCTTAGGTGCCGGCGAGCAGTTCTTC. It is translated as CASSLGAGEQFF.

This clone was counted between two and nine times. The same CDR3 arises from other DNA sequences in this sample as well. V and J are TRBV5-4 and TRBJ1-1; D unclear. The V and J ends lost 4 bases and 0 bases respectively, with 7 bases between them. CDR1 SGHNT and CDR2 YYREEE come from the germline V gene (reference sequence). This CDR3 spans 13 amino acids. The CDR3 loop is CASSPELNTEAFF. The DNA of the CDR3 is TGTGCCAGCAGCCCGGAATTGAACACTGAAGCTTTCTTT.